This T cell receptor beta chain is from a study of blood T cell repertoires in COVID-19. Study information: The United States, Italy and Spain provided the acute and convalescent COVID-19 samples.

The table came from immunoSEQ multiplex PCR; TCRdb's copy has only in-frame clones and leaves some out. The table has approximately 85,000 clones, 75% to 90% seen once. The germline V gene encodes CDR1 SGHVS and CDR2 FNYEAQ. This CDR3 has 17 residues. Trimming took 3 bases from V and 5 from J, leaving 22 bases between them. The rearrangement links TRBV7-6 to TRBJ2-5, with D perhaps matching TRBD1 (6 bases). Sequencing was carried out using peripheral blood. The origin of this receptor is a man aged 50-59 years with active or convalescent COVID-19. CDR3 nucleotides: TGTGCCAGCAGCTTCAGGGACACCATACCAGGGCGGGAGACCCAGTACTTC. Protein product: CASSFRDTIPGRETQYF. Full variable domain (missing parts from reference TRBV7-6 and TRBJ2-5): GAGVSQSPRYKVTKRGQDVALRCDPISGHVSLYWYRQALGQGPEFLTYFNYEAQQDKSGLPNDRFSAERPEGSISTLTIQRTEQRDSAMYRCASSFRDTIPGRETQYFGPGTRLLVL.